This T cell receptor beta chain was identified in a study of CD8+CD57+ T cells in acquired aplastic anemia. At the level of the study: CD4+ and CD8+ cells, once sorted, gave DNA averaging about 3 ug.

Patients chosen for sequencing had shown CD8+CD57+ cell expansion by flow cytometry. The cohort consisted entirely of patients having severe acquired aplastic anemia. Study outcomes and limitations: Patients and controls were found to share around 30 CD8+ CDR3 sequences. Patients and healthy controls showed no significant CD8+ Simpson's diversity difference.

At least ten counts were recorded for this clonotype. Its antigen is not identified. Genomic DNA, the template, was used for profiling of the TCR beta VDJ and CDR3. TCRdb passed the reads through MiXCR, listing each CDR3 protein once. The sample lists about 160,000 distinct CDR3 sequences, about 45% seen once, with approximately 3% in the top ten. This CDR3 region has 14 residues. Trimming left V 0 bases short and J 1 base short, with 7 bases between. Germline V gene sequence: CDR1 SGHRS, CDR2 YFSETQ. This receptor was obtained from a human donor with aplastic anemia. This chain connects TRBV5-1 to TRBJ1-1; the D is unclear. Input material: sorted CD4+, CD8+, or CD8+CD57+ T cells (not recorded which) from PBMCs. This chain's CDR3 is CASSLGKQNTEAFF. In DNA form, the CDR3 reads TGCGCCAGCAGCTTGGGGAAACAGAACACTGAAGCTTTCTTT.